A single sample gave rise to the 20 T cell receptor beta chains below, sequenced in a study of post-analysis software for immune sequencing data. Study-level results: Patients used about 5 TRBV segments, including TRBV5-6, TRBV5-1 and TRBV20-1, more often than controls.

Unique molecular identifiers had been added to the TCR beta cDNA libraries. Each CDR3 protein gets one entry after TCRdb re-called the PCR reads with MiXCR. In the table there are 250,000 to 300,000 distinct CDR3 sequences, less than 40% of which are singletons. The antigens of these receptors remain unknown. Source material: blood. The receptor source for this set is a girl aged 5-17 years with multiple sclerosis.

CDR3 protein: CASSYLTGGTGELFF. The CDR3 nucleotides are TGTGCCAGCAGTTACTTAACAGGGGGCACCGGGGAGCTGTTTTTT. The chain employs TRBV6-5 and TRBJ2-2; 8 bases line up with TRBD1. This CDR3 is 15 amino acids long. Looked up from germline, CDR1 is MNHEY and CDR2 is SVGAGI. V dropped 1 base and J dropped 4; count of bases not matched to a gene: 2.

This clonotype has a count of ten or more. V and J are TRBV6-5 and TRBJ2-3; 9 positions match TRBD2. This CDR3 spans 17 amino acids. V was clipped by 4 bases and J by 4 bases; unmatched bases: 12. From germline, CDR1 is MNHEY and CDR2 SVGAGI. As DNA, the CDR3 is TGTGCCAGCAGTTCTCTGGGGGTAGCGGGAGTGGCAGATACGCAGTATTTT. It encodes CASSSLGVAGVADTQYF.

On this clonotype itself: A read error may explain this, as a much larger clone is one base away. The rearrangement joins TRBV9 to TRBJ2-1; 8 positions agree with TRBD2. V trimming: 3 bases; J trimming: 2 bases; junction bases outside the gene matches: 7. Germline loops: CDR1 SGDLS, CDR2 YYNGEE. The CDR3 consists of 16 residues. The CDR3 here is CASSESGRTTYNEQFF. CDR3 nucleotide sequence: TGTGCCAGCAGCGAGAGCGGGAGAACGACCTACAATGAGCAGTTCTTC.

J is TRBJ1-6 and V is TRBV7-2; D not certain. Trimming took 5 bases from V and 0 from J, leaving 8 bases between them. Germline values: CDR1 SGHTA, CDR2 FQGNSA. CDR3 length: 15 amino acids. This CDR3 reads CASSQEGSYNSPLHF. Here the CDR3 DNA reads TGTGCCAGCAGCCAGGAGGGCTCCTATAATTCACCCCTCCACTTT.

This clonotype was picked up many times. The chain links TRBV11-2 to TRBJ1-2, with D maybe TRBD1 (6 bases). The CDR3 covers 15 residues. CDR1 and CDR2 from the germline V gene are SGHAT and FQNNGV. Trimming pared 5 bases from V and 5 bases from J, leaving 18 bases between. CDR3 coding DNA: TGTGCCAGCAGCCCGTCGGGGGGCGGTTTGTATGGCTACACCTTC. It is translated as CASSPSGGGLYGYTF. The full variable domain, in which reference TRBV11-2 and TRBJ1-2 provide the parts outside the CDR3, is EAGVAQSPRYKIIEKRQSVAFWCNPISGHATLYWYQQILGQGPKLLIQFQNNGVVDDSQLPKDRFSAERLKGVDSTLKIQPAKLEDSAVYLCASSPSGGGLYGYTFGSGTRLTVV.

V and J are TRBV2 and TRBJ2-1, with D perhaps being TRBD1 or TRBD2 (5 bases each). Germline CDR1 and CDR2: SNHLY and FYNNEI. With 5 bases removed from V and 7 bases from J, the gap between germline ends came to 15 bases. This CDR3 is 14 amino acids long. The CDR3 DNA sequence: TGTGCCAGCAGTCCGGGGCGAACGGGGAATGAGCAGTTCTTC. Amino acids: CASSPGRTGNEQFF.

V gene TRBV7-2 combines with J gene TRBJ2-7; 10 bases align to TRBD2. Losses at the gene ends were 1 base for V and 0 bases for J; bases not matched to a gene: 6. Germline V lookup: CDR1 SGHTA, CDR2 FQGNSA. The CDR3 totals 17 residues. CDR3 sequence reads: CASSLGTSGGSSYEQYF. CDR3 bases: TGTGCCAGCAGCTTAGGGACTAGCGGAGGGAGCTCCTACGAGCAGTACTTC.

This clonotype was picked up one time. The rearrangement uses TRBV20-1 and TRBJ2-4, with 8 bases aligning to TRBD2. The closer fit of TRBJ2-7 to the DNA end suggests the J call may be wrong. The CDR3 length is 15 residues. Germline CDR1 and CDR2: DFQATT and SNEGSKA (reference sequence). In DNA, the CDR3 is TGCAGTGCTAGAGATATGAGCGGGAGAAAGGACGAGCAGTACTTC. Translated, it gives CSARDMSGRKDEQYF.

The sample holds many counts of this clonotype. The rearrangement joins TRBV7-2 to TRBJ2-3, with D unresolved. The CDR3 has 13 amino acids. Germline V gene lookup returns CDR1 SGHTA and CDR2 FQGNSA. The V end lost 1 base, the J end lost 7 bases, and 9 bases lay between the germline ends. The CDR3 reads CASSLDPRNTQYF. As DNA, the CDR3 is TGTGCCAGCAGCTTAGACCCGCGAAATACGCAGTATTTT. The full variable domain, in which reference TRBV7-2 and TRBJ2-3 provide the parts outside the CDR3, is GAGVSQSPSNKVTEKGKDVELRCDPISGHTALYWYRQSLGQGLEFLIYFQGNSAPDKSGLPSDRFSAERTGGSVSTLTIQRTQQEDSAVYLCASSLDPRNTQYFGPGTRLTVL.

V usage is TRBV12-5 and J usage is TRBJ2-1; 15 bases align to TRBD2. The J segment lost 3 bases and the V segment lost 5 bases, leaving 11 bases of the junction unmatched. The CDR3 loop spans 19 amino acids. Germline loops: CDR1 LGHNT, CDR2 FRNRAP. The CDR3 nucleotides read TGTGCTAGTGGTACGACTGGGACTAGCGGGGGGCCCGGCTACAATGAGCAGTTCTTC. Amino acid sequence: CASGTTGTSGGPGYNEQFF.

In this sample, this clonotype turned up many times. This chain uses TRBV20-1 with TRBJ1-4, with 7 bases matching TRBD1. After removal of 7 bases from V and 7 bases from J, the junction contained 9 bases not matched to a gene. From germline, CDR1 is DFQATT and CDR2 SNEGSKA (reference sequence). The CDR3 contains 13 residues. In nucleotides, the CDR3 is TGCAGTGTTAAGGGGCAGGGGGTTGAAAAACTGTTTTTT. Its protein product is CSVKGQGVEKLFF.

With regard to this clonotype: This sequence may be a read error, since a much larger clone differs from it by one base. The V and J genes are TRBV5-1 and TRBJ2-1, with 8 bases aligning to TRBD2. There are 16 residues in the CDR3. The V and J ends lost 4 bases and 6 bases, in that order; junction bases with no gene match: 12. The germline CDR1 and CDR2 sequences are SGHRS and YFSETQ. The CDR3 reads CASSAGLADRVNEQFF. CDR3 sequence (DNA): TGCGCCAGCAGCGCCGGACTAGCTGATCGGGTCAATGAGCAGTTCTTC.

This clonotype was detected many times. V gene TRBV20-1 combines with J gene TRBJ2-4; unclear D gene. CDR1 is DFQATT and CDR2 is SNEGSKA in the germline V gene (reference sequence). Trimming shortened V by 0 bases and J by 6 bases, and 9 bases separated the two germline ends. This CDR3 is built from 13 residues. Written as DNA, the CDR3 is TGCAGTGCTAGAGAGAGCGTTAGAAACATTCAGTACTTC. It specifies CSARESVRNIQYF.

This clonotype was counted ten times or more. The chain carries TRBV7-3 and TRBJ2-1; 7 nucleotides match TRBD2. V lost 3 bases to trimming and J lost 0 bases; unmatched junction nucleotides: 14. This CDR3 region has 19 residues. In germline, CDR1 is SGHTA, CDR2 FQGTGA. CDR3 region: CASSFLNPSREVSYNEQFF. In DNA form, the CDR3 reads TGTGCCAGCAGCTTCCTTAATCCCAGTCGGGAGGTCTCCTACAATGAGCAGTTCTTC.

This clonotype was found many times. V is TRBV20-1 and J is TRBJ1-4; D is ambiguous. V lost 1 base and J lost 5, with 2 bases in between. Per the germline V gene, CDR1 is DFQATT and CDR2 is SNEGSKA (reference sequence). CDR3 size: 11 residues. This chain's CDR3 is CSARANEKLFF. CDR3 coding DNA: TGCAGTGCTAGAGCGAATGAAAAACTGTTTTTT.

The rearrangement links TRBV5-1 to TRBJ2-5; a possible D gene is TRBD1 (7 bases). The V gene's germline CDR1 is SGHRS and CDR2 YFSETQ. There are 15 residues in the CDR3. The V end lost 10 bases, the J end lost 1 base, and 20 bases lay between the germline ends. CDR3 nucleotides: TGCGCCGGGTCGCCGAGGGGGGACAGCCAAGAGACCCAGTACTTC. Translation: CAGSPRGDSQETQYF. The full variable domain, completed using reference TRBV5-1 and TRBJ2-5, is KAGVTQTPRYLIKTRGQQVTLSCSPISGHRSVSWYQQTPGQGLQFLFEYFSETQRNKGNFPGRFSGRQFSNSRSEMNVSTLELGDSALYLCAGSPRGDSQETQYFGPGTRLLVL.

Many counts were recorded for this clonotype. V gene TRBV20-1 combines with J gene TRBJ2-3; TRBD2 matches at 9 bases. The trim removed 4 bases at V and 5 bases at J, leaving 13 bases unmatched. CDR1 and CDR2 (germline): DFQATT, SNEGSKA (reference sequence). The CDR3 is 16 amino acids. As DNA, the CDR3 is TGCAGTGCTACCGGCGCGGGGGGGCCATTGAGAGATACGCAGTATTTT. Its protein is CSATGAGGPLRDTQYF.

This chain's CDR3 is CASRMTSLTDTQYF. CDR3 sequence (DNA): TGTGCCAGCAGGATGACTAGTCTAACAGATACGCAGTATTTT. J is TRBJ2-3 and V is TRBV7-2, with D tentatively TRBD2 (6 bases). CDR1 and CDR2 from the germline V gene are SGHTA and FQGNSA. This CDR3 has 14 residues. Trimming left V 6 bases short and J 3 bases short, with 13 bases between.

V gene TRBV29-1 combines with J gene TRBJ2-5, with unresolved D. The V and J ends lost 4 bases and 1 base respectively, with 10 bases between them. The CDR3 extends over 13 amino acids. Germline loops: CDR1 SQVTM, CDR2 ANQGSEA. The CDR3 DNA is TGCAGCGTTGCCCCGTGGAGCCAAGAGACCCAGTACTTC. It specifies CSVAPWSQETQYF.

This clonotype was seen at least ten times. The chain joins TRBV7-9 to TRBJ2-3; no firm D call. The length of the CDR3 is 15 residues. CDR1 is SEHNR, CDR2 FQNEAQ, per germline (reference sequence). The germline V and J ends were trimmed by 5 bases and 3 bases, with 15 bases remaining between them. For the CDR3, the DNA is TGTGCCAGCAGCCCTTTCAGCCGGGTTACAGATACGCAGTATTTT. Translating gives CASSPFSRVTDTQYF.